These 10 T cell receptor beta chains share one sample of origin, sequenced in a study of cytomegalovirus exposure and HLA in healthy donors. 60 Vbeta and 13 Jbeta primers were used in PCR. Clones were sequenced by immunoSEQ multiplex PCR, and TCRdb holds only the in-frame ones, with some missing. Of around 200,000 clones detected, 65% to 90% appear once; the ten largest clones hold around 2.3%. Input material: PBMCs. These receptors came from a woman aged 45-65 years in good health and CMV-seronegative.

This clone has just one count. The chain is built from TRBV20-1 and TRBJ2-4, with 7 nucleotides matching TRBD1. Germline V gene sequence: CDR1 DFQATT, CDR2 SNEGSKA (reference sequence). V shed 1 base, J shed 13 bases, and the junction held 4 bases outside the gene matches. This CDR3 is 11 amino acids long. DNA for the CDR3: TGCAGTGCTAGAGGACAGGGAGTACAGTACTTC. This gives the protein CSARGQGVQYF.

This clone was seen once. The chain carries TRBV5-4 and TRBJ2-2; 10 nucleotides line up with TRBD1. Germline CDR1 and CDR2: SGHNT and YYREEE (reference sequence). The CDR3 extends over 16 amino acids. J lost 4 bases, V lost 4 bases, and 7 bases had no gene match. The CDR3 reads CASSPRQGAGTGELFF. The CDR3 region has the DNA TGTGCCAGCAGCCCCCGACAGGGGGCGGGCACCGGGGAGCTGTTTTTT.

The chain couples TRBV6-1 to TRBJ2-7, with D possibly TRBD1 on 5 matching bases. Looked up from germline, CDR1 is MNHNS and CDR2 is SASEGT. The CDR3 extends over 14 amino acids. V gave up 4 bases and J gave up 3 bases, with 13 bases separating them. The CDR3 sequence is CASSVGPGLYEQYF. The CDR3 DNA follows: TGTGCCAGCAGTGTCGGCCCAGGGCTCTACGAGCAGTACTTC.

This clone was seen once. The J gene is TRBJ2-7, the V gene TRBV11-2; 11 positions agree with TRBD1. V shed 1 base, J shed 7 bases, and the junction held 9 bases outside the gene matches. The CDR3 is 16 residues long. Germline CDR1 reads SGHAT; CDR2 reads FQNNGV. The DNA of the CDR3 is TGTGCCAGCAGCTTAGGCGTCGGGACAGGGGGTAAAGAGCAGTACTTC. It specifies CASSLGVGTGGKEQYF.

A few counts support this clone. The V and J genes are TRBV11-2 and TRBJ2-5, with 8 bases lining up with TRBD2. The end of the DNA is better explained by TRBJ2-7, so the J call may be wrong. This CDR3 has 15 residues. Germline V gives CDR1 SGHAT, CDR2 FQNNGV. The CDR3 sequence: CASSFSLAEHYEQYF. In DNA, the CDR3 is TGTGCCAGCAGCTTCTCACTAGCGGAGCACTACGAGCAGTACTTC.

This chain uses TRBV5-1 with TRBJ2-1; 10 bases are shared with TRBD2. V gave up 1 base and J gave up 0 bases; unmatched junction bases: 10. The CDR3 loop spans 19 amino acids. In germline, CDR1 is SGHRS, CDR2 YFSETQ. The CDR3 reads CASSLTGTSAYLSYNEQFF. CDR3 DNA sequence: TGCGCCAGCAGCTTGACCGGGACTAGCGCGTACCTCTCCTACAATGAGCAGTTCTTC.

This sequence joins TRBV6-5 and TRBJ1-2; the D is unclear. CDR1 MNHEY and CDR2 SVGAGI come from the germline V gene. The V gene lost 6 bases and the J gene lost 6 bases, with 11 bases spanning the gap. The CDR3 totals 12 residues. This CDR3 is CASSPVGNGYTF. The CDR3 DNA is TGTGCCAGCAGCCCCGTCGGGAATGGCTACACCTTC.

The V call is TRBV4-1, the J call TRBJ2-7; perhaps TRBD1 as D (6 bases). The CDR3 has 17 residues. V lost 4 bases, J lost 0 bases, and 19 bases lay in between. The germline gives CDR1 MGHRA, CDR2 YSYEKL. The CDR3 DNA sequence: TGCGCCAGCAGCCCTTGGCCGGTGGGGGCTAGCTCCTACGAGCAGTACTTC. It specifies CASSPWPVGASSYEQYF.

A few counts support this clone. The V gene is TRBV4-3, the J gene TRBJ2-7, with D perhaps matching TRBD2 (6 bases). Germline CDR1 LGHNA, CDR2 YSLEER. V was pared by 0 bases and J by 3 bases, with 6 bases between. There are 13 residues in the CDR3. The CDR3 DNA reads TGCGCCAGCAGCCAAGAGGAGGGCTACGAGCAGTACTTC. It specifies CASSQEEGYEQYF.

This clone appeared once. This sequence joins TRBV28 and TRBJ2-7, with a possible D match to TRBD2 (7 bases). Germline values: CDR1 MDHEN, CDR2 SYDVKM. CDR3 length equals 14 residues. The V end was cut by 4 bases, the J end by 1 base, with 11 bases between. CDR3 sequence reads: CASSWGGASYEQYF. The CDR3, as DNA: TGTGCCAGCAGTTGGGGGGGGGCGTCCTACGAGCAGTACTTC.